Below are 4 T cell receptor beta chains sequenced from a single sample in a study of CD4+ T cells in melanoma. Clones were sequenced by immunoSEQ multiplex PCR, and TCRdb holds only the in-frame ones, with some missing. The sample has roughly 52,000 clones; nearly 70% are singletons. Sequenced material: tumor tissue. These receptor sequences come from a human donor with melanoma.

The V and J genes are TRBV11-2 and TRBJ2-5; D remains ambiguous. The CDR3 totals 14 residues. Germline V gene sequence: CDR1 SGHAT, CDR2 FQNNGV. V lost 5 bases and J lost 1, with 11 bases in between. The CDR3 sequence is CASSPLGIQETQYF. In DNA, the CDR3 is TGTGCCAGCAGCCCACTTGGGATCCAAGAGACCCAGTACTTC.

This chain joins TRBV6-5 and TRBJ1-2; TRBD1 agrees at 12 bases. Per germline, CDR1 MNHEY and CDR2 SVGAGI. V lost 0 bases and J lost 8; bases outside the gene matches: 7. The CDR3 totals 16 residues. As DNA, the CDR3 is TGTGCCAGCAGTTACTCGGGGACAGGGGGCTTTTCAGGCTACACCTTC. Encoded protein: CASSYSGTGGFSGYTF.

Relative to its sample, this clone is medium-sized. The chain links TRBV27 to TRBJ1-3, with TRBD1 matching 9 bases. The ends lost 4 bases at V and 5 bases at J; junction bases unmatched: 6. From germline, CDR1 is MNHEY and CDR2 SMNVEV (reference sequence). This CDR3 spans 15 amino acids. The CDR3 DNA follows: TGTGCCAGCAGTTCCCCGGGGACAGGGAGAAACACCATATATTTT. Protein product: CASSSPGTGRNTIYF.

About this clone itself: With a much larger clone just one base away, this may be a read error. This sequence joins TRBV9 and TRBJ2-7; the match to TRBD1 covers 9 bases. The CDR3 loop spans 15 amino acids. Trimming at V came to 4 bases and at J to 2 bases, leaving 7 bases not matched to a gene. CDR1 is SGDLS and CDR2 is YYNGEE in the germline V gene. The CDR3, as DNA: TGTGCCAGCAGCTTATCAGGGACAGGGCCCTACGAGCAGTACTTC. Protein sequence: CASSLSGTGPYEQYF. The full variable domain, completed using reference TRBV9 and TRBJ2-7, is DSGVTQTPKHLITATGQRVTLRCSPRSGDLSVYWYQQSLDQGLQFLIQYYNGEERAKGNILERFSAQQFPDLHSELNLSSLELGDSALYFCASSLSGTGPYEQYFGPGTRLTVT.